This T cell receptor (beta chain) was captured in a study of blood T cell repertoires in COVID-19. About the research overall: The analysed material was cDNA or gDNA that came from T cells, B-cell-depleted T cells, or PBMCs.

Original processing notes: The assay estimated nucleated cells by amplifying reference gene primers. Assay used: immunoSEQ multiplex PCR; TCRdb lists only in-frame clones, some missing. That table supplies the V and J calls and clone size; D and trimming were determined from the DNA. The table lists approximately 290,000 clones, approximately 84% of them singletons. CDR1 and CDR2 (germline): SGDLS, YYNGEE. CDR3 length: 17 residues. V shed 0 bases, J shed 2 bases, and the junction held 10 bases outside the gene matches. The sample consisted of peripheral blood. This TCR derives from a person aged 65 to 79 with COVID-19, enrolled during active disease. The V and J genes are TRBV9 and TRBJ2-7; TRBD1 matches 8 bases. CDR3 sequence: CASSVVGDRTQPYEQYF. CDR3 bases: TGTGCCAGCAGCGTAGTCGGGGACAGGACCCAGCCCTACGAGCAGTACTTC.